This T cell receptor beta chain was recorded in a study of a mutant IDH1 vaccine in newly diagnosed glioma (dated by TCRdb to 2020 to 2023). Background for the entire study: Eight vaccinations were administered to patients in weeks 1, 3, 5, 7, 11, 15, 19 and 23, corresponding to visits V03 through V10. In the chemotherapy-containing groups, vaccination started alongside temozolomide cycles, whereas in patients who had radiotherapy alone it started 4-6 weeks after radiotherapy. Of the approximately 30 treated patients, about 62% were male and about 40% were female, and a mean age of roughly 37 years was recorded. Before enrollment, patients had received standard therapy of radiotherapy alone, temozolomide alone, or radiochemotherapy with temozolomide; most received the combination. Peripheral blood was drawn at six visits: V03 (baseline), V05, V07, V10, V12 and V13. Longitudinal TCRB deep sequencing was performed for some 25 treated patients wherever samples were available for exploratory analyses.

Reading the label with the study, this specimen's time point is: week 5, during vaccination. Each vaccine dose was 300 ug of a 20-mer mutant IDH1 peptide in Montanide, given subcutaneously with topical imiquimod. Newly diagnosed WHO grade 3 or 4 IDH1-mutant astrocytomas showing loss of nuclear ATRX were present in the donors. The samples were drawn from NOA16, a multicentre, single-arm, open-label phase I trial in Germany that tested a mutant IDH1 peptide vaccine in humans for the first time. The DNeasy Blood and Tissue Kit was used to extract genomic DNA from EDTA blood for TCRB sequencing. The research as a whole found: Immune responses induced by the vaccine were seen in around 93% of patients across multiple MHC alleles. It was noted by the authors that analyses of patient blood samples could not be reproduced owing to sample limitations. No apparent relationship was observed between pseudoprogression and alterations in the top peripheral T cell clonotypes detected by TCRB sequencing. Selection of PBMC samples for TCRB deep sequencing was based on availability.

In the case of this clone: Its specific antigen is unknown. No qualities accompany the bases; no much larger clone lies one base away.

V drops 5 bases and J drops 0 bases, leaving 23 bases in between. The germline V gene (reference sequence) provides CDR1 SEHNR and CDR2 FQNEAQ. The CDR3 has 19 amino acids, counting the end cysteine and phenylalanine. Just CDR3 DNA is preserved here, 57 bases in frame from base 1. Receptor amplification or capture employed the immunoSEQ multiplex PCR assay. The hsTCRB Kit was used according to the manufacturer's protocol to amplify rearranged TCR beta chain sequences. An Illumina MiSeq was used to sequence the TCRB libraries. The authors processed their data as follows. The kit vendor's proprietary platform handled demultiplexing, trimming and gene mapping. TCRdb provides this immuneACCESS table in a form limited to in-frame rearrangements. Some clones are lacking; in checked studies, under half of them reflect an unresolved V gene, and why the rest are absent is not known. V and J calls and clone size are those listed in that table; D and trimming were worked out from the DNA. This sample lists about 28,000 clones; roughly 90% were detected once. The ten largest clones add up to over 15% of the sample.

The sequences come from PBMCs, collected from a glioma patient whose treatment included an IDH1 peptide vaccine. This sequence uses TRBV7-9 and TRBJ1-3; the D region possibly corresponds to TRBD1 (5 bases align). The sequence was obtained from a man between 18 and 29 years old with glioma. The CDR3 is CASSTQGRPSFDSGNTIYF. The nucleotide sequence is TGTGCCAGCAGCACGCAGGGTCGTCCCTCTTTCGACTCTGGAAACACCATATATTTT.